This T cell receptor (beta chain) was recovered during a study of cytomegalovirus exposure and HLA in healthy donors. Study observations and caveats: High specificity and sensitivity for cytomegalovirus status were reported for the classifier.

TCRdb keeps only in-frame clones here, not all; method: immunoSEQ multiplex PCR. The table records some 220,000 clones, 85% to 95% of them present only once. CDR1 and CDR2 from the germline V gene are MNHNS and SASEGT. The CDR3 runs 14 residues. V was trimmed by 8 bases and J by 5 bases, leaving 18 bases between them. As regards this clone: Its antigen is still unknown.

The chain couples TRBV6-1 to TRBJ1-1; TRBD1 is a possible D gene (6 bases). The source is a woman younger than 35 in good health and CMV-seronegative. Sample: PBMCs. The CDR3 reads CASGAGGGETEAFF. CDR3 in DNA: TGTGCCAGCGGGGCGGGAGGGGGAGAAACTGAAGCTTTCTTT.